The 20 T cell receptor beta chains given below trace back to one sample, sequenced in a study of CD8+ T cells in alopecia areata. Combined cutaneous lymph node cells underwent sorting by CD4, CD8alpha, NKG2D, NKG2ACE and additional markers. After isolation, RNA underwent reverse transcription to generate cDNA as the sequencing template. TCRdb keeps only in-frame clones here, not all; method: immunoSEQ multiplex PCR. This record lists approximately 280,000 clones, none seen once only, and the top ten clones contain less than 1.5%. Sequencing was performed on CD4+ T cells sorted from a lymph node. Receptor source: a C3H/HeJ mouse with alopecia areata. For the strain, the MHC haplotype given is H2-k.

As regards this clone: The gene names given are mouse names. Read data end 4 residues before the CDR3 end; the end is taken from the germline J gene. The rearrangement joins TRBV17 to TRBJ2-1, with 8 nucleotides matching TRBD1. Per germline, CDR1 MNHDT and CDR2 YYDKIL. The CDR3 extends over 14 amino acids. The DNA read from the CDR3 is TGTGCTAGCAGTAGGTCAGGGGGCGAAGCT. Translating gives CASSRSGGEA. From start to end, the CDR3 is CASSRSGGEAEQFF.

Worth noting for this clone: Gene names are the mouse ones. The read comes to an end 4 residues before the CDR3 does, leaving the germline J gene to fill in the end. The chain carries TRBV19 and TRBJ2-1; 7 bases map to TRBD2. V was pared by 0 bases and J by 0 bases, with 3 bases of the junction left unmatched. The CDR3 runs to 16 residues. CDR1 is FNHDT, CDR2 SITEND, per germline (reference sequence). The CDR3 loop reads CASSIVGGYNYAEQFF. The CDR3 DNA, read in part, is TGTGCCAGCAGTATAGTTGGGGGGTATAACTATGCT.

On this clone itself: Gene names denote mouse genes. The read ends 4 residues before the CDR3 terminus; that terminus is restored from the germline J gene. The gene calls are TRBV31 and TRBJ1-2; 10 nucleotides line up with TRBD1. Germline V lookup: CDR1 GKSSPN, CDR2 SITVG. V trimming: 0 bases; J trimming: 4 bases; junction bases outside the gene matches: 2. The CDR3 is made up of 14 amino acids. The CDR3 sequence: CAWSLGTGASDYTF. The CDR3 bases that were read are TGTGCCTGGAGTCTCGGGACAGGGGCCTCC.

This clone was seen only a few times. Any gene name here is a mouse gene name. With the read ending 4 residues before the CDR3 end, the germline J gene is used to fill in that end. The gene calls are TRBV29 and TRBJ1-2, with a possible D match to TRBD1 (6 bases). CDR3 size: 12 residues. With 8 bases removed from V and 0 bases from J, the gap between germline ends came to 7 bases. The germline gives CDR1 MSHET, CDR2 SYDVDS. The CDR3 sequence: CASAGANSDYTF. CDR3 DNA, as far as it was read: TGTGCTAGCGCAGGGGCAAACTCC.

In regard to this clone: Here the gene names and germline are mouse. The observed sequence ends 4 residues before the CDR3 terminus, with the missing tail filled in from the germline J gene. J is TRBJ2-3 and V is TRBV13-1; TRBD2 agrees at 8 bases. The germline gives CDR1 NSHNY, CDR2 SYGAGN. The CDR3 has 14 amino acids. The sequenced part of the CDR3 DNA is TGTGCCAGCAGTGATTCTGGGGGGAGAGAA. It translates to CASSDSGGRE. The full CDR3 reads CASSDSGGRETLYF.

This clone turned up a few times. The listed genes are named as in mouse. From the germline J gene comes the end of the CDR3, since the read stops 4 residues before it. The rearrangement joins TRBV1 to TRBJ1-2; 7 bases are a match to TRBD1. Per germline, CDR1 NSQYPW and CDR2 LRSPGD (reference sequence). This CDR3 is built from 14 residues. The J segment lost 4 bases and the V segment lost 3 bases, leaving 5 bases of the junction unmatched. The CDR3 bases that were read are TGCACCTGCAGTGCGAAGGGGGCGGCCTCC. It specifies CTCSAKGAAS. The entire CDR3 is CTCSAKGAASDYTF.

With respect to this clone: The gene symbols are mouse symbols. The read comes to an end 4 residues before the CDR3 does, leaving the germline J gene to fill in the end. V and J are TRBV1 and TRBJ2-2; 9 bases align to TRBD1. This CDR3 comprises 15 residues. J was trimmed by 4 bases and V by 4 bases; bases with no gene match: 4. Germline loops: CDR1 NSQYPW, CDR2 LRSPGD (reference sequence). The chain's CDR3 is CTCSEPGQGTGQLYF. The DNA read from the CDR3 is TGCACCTGCAGTGAGCCGGGACAGGGCACCGGG.

This clone has a handful of counts. Germline and genes here are mouse. The read terminates 4 residues ahead of where the CDR3 ends, so the germline J gene completes it. The chain couples TRBV5 to TRBJ1-1, with TRBD1 matching 8 bases. Germline loops: CDR1 LGHNA, CDR2 YNLKQL (reference sequence). There are 15 residues in the CDR3. V lost 4 bases, J lost 0 bases, and 4 bases stayed unmatched. This CDR3 reads CASSPRTGSNTEVFF. The sequenced part of the CDR3 DNA is TGTGCCAGCAGCCCACGGACAGGGTCAAACACA.

For this clone: Any gene name here is a mouse gene name. The read finishes 4 residues shy of the CDR3 end, and the germline J gene is used to complete it. This same CDR3 is encoded by further DNA sequences in the sample. The chain couples TRBV13-2 to TRBJ2-3; D is possibly TRBD1 or TRBD2 (6 bases each). V lost 0 bases, J lost 3 bases, and 8 bases lay in between. Germline V gene sequence: CDR1 NNHNN, CDR2 SYGAGS (reference sequence). The CDR3 is 14 residues long. The DNA read from the CDR3 is TGTGCCAGCGGTGATGGGGGGCGCGCAGAA. Protein sequence: CASGDGGRAE. The whole CDR3 region reads CASGDGGRAETLYF.

In this sample, this clone turned up a few times. Mouse germline and gene names are used. From the germline J gene comes the end of the CDR3, since the read stops 4 residues before it. The chain links TRBV5 to TRBJ2-3; 7 bases line up with TRBD1. The CDR3 is 15 residues long. The ends lost 2 bases at V and 1 base at J; junction bases unmatched: 3. Germline V lookup: CDR1 LGHNA, CDR2 YNLKQL (reference sequence). CDR3 DNA (partial): TGTGCCAGCAGCCAAACAGGGGTTGGTGCAGAA. Encoded protein: CASSQTGVGAE. The CDR3, in full, reads CASSQTGVGAETLYF.

A word on this clone: Gene names refer to mouse genes. From the germline J gene comes the end of the CDR3, since the read stops 4 residues before it. The chain links TRBV17 to TRBJ2-5, with 9 bases aligning to TRBD2. The germline gives CDR1 MNHDT, CDR2 YYDKIL. The CDR3 totals 15 residues. Germline trimming cut 5 bases from V and 2 bases from J; bases unmatched to any gene: 5. The DNA read from the CDR3 is TGTGCTAGCAGTCCCGGACTGGGGCTCCAAGAC. Encoded protein: CASSPGLGLQD. The whole CDR3 is CASSPGLGLQDTQYF.

About this clone: The gene names given are mouse names. The part of the CDR3 DNA that was read is TGTGCCAGCGGTGATGTACCGTACAGGGGAGAC. It yields the protein CASGDVPYRGD. The whole CDR3 sequence is CASGDVPYRGDTQYF. This chain links TRBV13-2 with TRBJ2-5; TRBD1 matches 7 bases. From the germline J gene comes the end of the CDR3, since the read stops 4 residues before it. The CDR3 has 15 residues. Per germline, CDR1 NNHNN and CDR2 SYGAGS (reference sequence).

On this clone: Germline and genes here are mouse. Partial CDR3 DNA: TGCACCTGCAGTGCAGCCCCCGGGACAGGTGGAGAC. It specifies CTCSAAPGTGGD. The whole CDR3 region reads CTCSAAPGTGGDTQYF. The V gene is TRBV1, the J gene TRBJ2-5, with 8 nucleotides matching TRBD1. With the read ending 4 residues before the CDR3 end, the germline J gene is used to fill in that end. Per the germline V gene, CDR1 is NSQYPW and CDR2 is LRSPGD (reference sequence). This CDR3 has 16 residues.

Concerning this clone: Here the gene names and germline are mouse. The read is 4 residues too short to cover the CDR3 end, so that end is filled in from the germline J gene. The chain carries TRBV19 and TRBJ2-7; possibly TRBD1 for D (6 bases). The germline V gene encodes CDR1 FNHDT and CDR2 SITEND (reference sequence). The V and J ends lost 4 bases and 0 bases respectively, with 11 bases between them. The CDR3 sequence is 14 residues long. CDR3 bases read: TGTGCCAGCAGTCCCCGGGACACCTCCTAT. This gives the protein CASSPRDTSY. In full, the CDR3 is CASSPRDTSYEQYF.

This clone was seen more than once but under ten times. The gene symbols are mouse symbols. The read falls 4 residues short of the CDR3 end, and the missing part is taken from the germline J gene. The rearrangement uses TRBV1 and TRBJ2-1, with 10 bases matching TRBD1. CDR3 size: 15 residues. Losses at the gene ends were 3 bases for V and 3 bases for J; bases not matched to a gene: 2. CDR1 and CDR2 (germline): NSQYPW, LRSPGD (reference sequence). The CDR3 loop is CTCSAWDRGYAEQFF. The covered CDR3 bases are TGCACCTGCAGTGCCTGGGACAGGGGCTATGCT.

This clone was seen only a few times. The genes and germline here are from mouse. Read sequence stops 4 residues before the CDR3 end, and the germline J gene provides the missing end. V usage is TRBV5 and J usage is TRBJ2-4, with 10 bases matching TRBD2. In germline, CDR1 is LGHNA, CDR2 YNLKQL (reference sequence). The CDR3 contains 14 residues. The chain's CDR3 is CASSLWGGANTLYF. CDR3 DNA (partial): TGTGCCAGCAGCCTCTGGGGGGGCGCGAAC.

As regards this clone: The genes and germline here are from mouse. Read data end 4 residues before the CDR3 end; the end is taken from the germline J gene. V usage is TRBV1 and J usage is TRBJ1-2, with TRBD1 as a possible D gene (5 bases). The length of the CDR3 is 14 residues. The V gene lost 1 base and the J gene lost 2 bases, with 8 bases spanning the gap. Germline values: CDR1 NSQYPW, CDR2 LRSPGD (reference sequence). The CDR3 sequence is CTCSAVPGNSDYTF. The CDR3 bases that were read are TGCACCTGCAGTGCAGTCCCAGGGAACTCC.

A remark on this clone: Germline and genes here are mouse. The missing CDR3 end, 4 residues past where the read stops, is filled in from the germline J gene. V gene TRBV5 combines with J gene TRBJ2-5; 10 nucleotides agree with TRBD1. This CDR3 region has 15 residues. Germline V lookup: CDR1 LGHNA, CDR2 YNLKQL (reference sequence). CDR3 DNA (partial): TGTGCCAGCAGCCAAGGCGGGACAGGGGAGGAC. Its protein product is CASSQGGTGED. In full, the CDR3 is CASSQGGTGEDTQYF.

For this clone: Genes and germline come from the mouse. The read halts 4 residues ahead of the CDR3 end, with the missing end drawn from the germline J gene. The chain has TRBV13-1 and TRBJ2-5; possibly TRBD1 for D (6 bases). The CDR3 is made up of 14 amino acids. The germline CDR1 and CDR2 sequences are NSHNY and SYGAGN. CDR3: CASSEGTRKDTQYF. The sequenced CDR3 bases are TGTGCCAGCAGTGAGGGGACAAGGAAAGAC.

The table lists this clone with a few counts. The germline and genes are mouse ones. Coverage ceases 4 residues before the CDR3 finishes, and the germline J gene fills in the end. The genes are TRBV13-1 and TRBJ2-7; D possibly corresponds to TRBD1 (6 bases). Trimming took 0 bases from V and 2 from J, leaving 9 bases between them. The CDR3 is 14 residues long. Germline V CDR1 and CDR2: NSHNY, SYGAGN. The covered CDR3 bases are TGTGCCAGCAGTGATGGACAGGCGACCTAT. Translated, it gives CASSDGQATY. The CDR3 in full is CASSDGQATYEQYF.